One T cell receptor beta chain is described in this entry. This record comes from a study of blood T cell dynamics during melanoma immunotherapy. Study in general: Standard first-line treatment here was pembrolizumab or nivolumab plus ipilimumab in metastatic melanoma.

V lost 1 base, J lost 4 bases, and 18 bases lay in between. Germline V gene data show CDR1 as SGHRS and CDR2 as YFSETQ. This CDR3 is 16 amino acids long. Specified time point: pre-treatment baseline. Sampling occurred pretreatment (T0) and at week 3 (W3), after cycle one of checkpoint blockade. Response was assessed by RECIST 1.1 at 12 weeks, except a couple of rapid progressors. The table came from immunoSEQ multiplex PCR; TCRdb's copy has only in-frame clones and leaves some out. This table has 9,500 or so clones, approximately 90% appearing once. The source was blood, collected from a patient treated with checkpoint blockade. The J gene is TRBJ2-7, the V gene TRBV5-1; D is possibly TRBD1 or TRBD2 (5 bases each). The receptor was derived from a human donor with melanoma. The CDR3 sequence is CASSLSTGTMSYEQYF. The CDR3 DNA is TGCGCCAGCAGCTTGTCAACCGGGACCATGAGTTACGAGCAGTACTTC. The full variable domain, with the rest looked up from reference TRBV5-1 and TRBJ2-7, is KAGVTQTPRYLIKTRGQQVTLSCSPISGHRSVSWYQQTPGQGLQFLFEYFSETQRNKGNFPGRFSGRQFSNSRSEMNVSTLELGDSALYLCASSLSTGTMSYEQYFGPGTRLTVT.